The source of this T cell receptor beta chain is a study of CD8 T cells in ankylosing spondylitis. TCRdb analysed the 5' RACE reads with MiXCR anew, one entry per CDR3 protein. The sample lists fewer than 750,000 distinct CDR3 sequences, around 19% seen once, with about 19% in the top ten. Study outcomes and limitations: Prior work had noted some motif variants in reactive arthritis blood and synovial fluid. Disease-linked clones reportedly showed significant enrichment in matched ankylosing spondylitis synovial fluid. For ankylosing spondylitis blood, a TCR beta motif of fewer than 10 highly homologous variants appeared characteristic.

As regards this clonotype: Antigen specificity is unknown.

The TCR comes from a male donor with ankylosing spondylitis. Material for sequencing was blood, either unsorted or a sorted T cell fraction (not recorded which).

CDR3 DNA sequence: TGTGCCAGCAGTTTTGGATTCGCTAGCGGGAACACCGGGGAGCTGTTTTTT. This encodes CASSFGFASGNTGELFF. This chain connects TRBV27 to TRBJ2-2; 7 bases match TRBD2. CDR1 and CDR2 from the germline V gene are MNHEY and SMNVEV (reference sequence). The trim removed 3 bases at V and 1 base at J, leaving 8 bases unmatched. The CDR3 totals 17 residues.